The T cell receptor (beta chain) described here comes from a study of cytomegalovirus exposure and HLA in healthy donors. Overall study: Earlier, 110 million or so unique TCR beta sequences were recovered from about 200 million T cells by an analysis.

This CDR3 is built from 12 residues. Germline-derived CDR1 and CDR2 are MNHEY and SVGAGI. V dropped 4 bases and J dropped 9 bases, with 12 bases sitting between them. Study-wide results and caveats: Most subjects had HLA-A and HLA-B alleles reportedly predicted accurately by TCR beta sequences.

Both 60 Vbeta primers and 13 Jbeta primers went into the PCR. The data were produced by immunoSEQ multiplex PCR, yet TCRdb's version contains in-frame clones alone and is incomplete. The repertoire holds fewer than 150,000 clones, about four fifths seen once, with 4% to 5% in the top ten. A note on this clone: What it recognizes is unknown.

V usage is TRBV6-5 and J usage is TRBJ1-2; D unresolved. The source of this sequence is a man aged 35 to 55 in good health and CMV-seropositive. The specimen was PBMCs. CDR3 coding DNA: TGTGCCAGCAGTTGCCCCGGGGAATGCTACACCTTC. Protein sequence: CASSCPGECYTF.